The clone carrying this T cell receptor beta chain has a handful of counts. These data originate in a study of early T cells in non-severe SARS-CoV-2 infection. At the level of the study: From unsorted whole blood, bulk RNA was sequenced, and the chains remained unpaired.

CDR1 is MNHNY and CDR2 is SVGAGI in the germline V gene (reference sequence). V lost 7 bases, J lost 3 bases, and 12 bases stayed unmatched. The CDR3 is 15 amino acids. TCRdb re-called the 5' RACE reads through MiXCR, storing one row per CDR3 protein. The table includes about 67,000 distinct CDR3 sequences, 9% to 10% detected once. The clonotype comes from an adult who was a healthcare worker with PCR-confirmed SARS-CoV-2 infection or an uninfected control (not recorded which). The material was whole blood, obtained at baseline. The chain is built from TRBV6-6 and TRBJ2-7; 7 bases are a match to TRBD2. The CDR3, as DNA: TGTGCCAGCAATAGAGAGGCGGGAGAGCGCTACGAGCAGTACTTC. This sequence encodes CASNREAGERYEQYF.